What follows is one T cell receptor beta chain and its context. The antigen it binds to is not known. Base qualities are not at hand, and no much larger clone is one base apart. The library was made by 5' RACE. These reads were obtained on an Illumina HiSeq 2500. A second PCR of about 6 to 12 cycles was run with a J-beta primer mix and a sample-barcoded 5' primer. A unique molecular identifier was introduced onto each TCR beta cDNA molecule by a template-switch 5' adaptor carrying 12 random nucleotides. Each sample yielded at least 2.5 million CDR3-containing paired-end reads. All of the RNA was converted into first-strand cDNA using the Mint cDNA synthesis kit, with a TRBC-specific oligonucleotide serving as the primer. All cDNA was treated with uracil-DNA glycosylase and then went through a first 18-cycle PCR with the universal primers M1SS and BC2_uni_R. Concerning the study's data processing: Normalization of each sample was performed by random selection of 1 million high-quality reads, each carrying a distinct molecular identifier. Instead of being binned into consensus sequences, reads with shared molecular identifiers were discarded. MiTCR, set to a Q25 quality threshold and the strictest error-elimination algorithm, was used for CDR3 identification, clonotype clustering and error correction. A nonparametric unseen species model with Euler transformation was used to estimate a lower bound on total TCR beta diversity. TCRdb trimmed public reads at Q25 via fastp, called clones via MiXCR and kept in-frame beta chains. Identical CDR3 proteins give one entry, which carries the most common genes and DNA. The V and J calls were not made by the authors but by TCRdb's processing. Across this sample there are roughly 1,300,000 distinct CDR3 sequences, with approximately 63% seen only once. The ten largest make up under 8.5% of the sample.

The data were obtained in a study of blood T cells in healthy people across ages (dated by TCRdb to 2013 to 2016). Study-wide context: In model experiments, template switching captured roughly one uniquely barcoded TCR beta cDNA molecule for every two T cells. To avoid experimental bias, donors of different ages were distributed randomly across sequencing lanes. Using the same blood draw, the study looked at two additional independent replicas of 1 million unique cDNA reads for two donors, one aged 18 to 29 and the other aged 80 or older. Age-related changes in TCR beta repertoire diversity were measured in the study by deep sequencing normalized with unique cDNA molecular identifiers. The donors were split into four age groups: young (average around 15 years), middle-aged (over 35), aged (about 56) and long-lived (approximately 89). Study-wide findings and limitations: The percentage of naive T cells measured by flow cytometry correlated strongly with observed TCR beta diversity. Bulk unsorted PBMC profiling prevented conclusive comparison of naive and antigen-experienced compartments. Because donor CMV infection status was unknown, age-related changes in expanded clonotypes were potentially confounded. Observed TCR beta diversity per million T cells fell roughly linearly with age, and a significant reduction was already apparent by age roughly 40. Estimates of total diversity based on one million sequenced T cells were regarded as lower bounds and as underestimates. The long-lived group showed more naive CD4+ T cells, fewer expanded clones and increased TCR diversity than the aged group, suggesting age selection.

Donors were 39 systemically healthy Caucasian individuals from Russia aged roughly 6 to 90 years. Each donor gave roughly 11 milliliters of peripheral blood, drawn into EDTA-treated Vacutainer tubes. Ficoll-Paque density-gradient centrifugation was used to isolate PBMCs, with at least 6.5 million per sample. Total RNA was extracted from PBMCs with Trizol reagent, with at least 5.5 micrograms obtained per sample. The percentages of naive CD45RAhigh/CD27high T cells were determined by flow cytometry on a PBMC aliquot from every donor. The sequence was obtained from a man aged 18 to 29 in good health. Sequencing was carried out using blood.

The nucleotide sequence reads TGCAGCGTCAACGACAGGGGCGCCTACGAGCAGTACTTC. Translation gives CSVNDRGAYEQYF. Recombination connected TRBV29-1 to TRBJ2-7, and 8 bases in between align with TRBD1. CDR1 and CDR2, per the germline V gene, are SQVTM and ANQGSEA. After removal of 6 bases from V and 2 bases from J, the junction retains 6 bases not matched to a gene. From the cysteine up to the phenylalanine, the CDR3 has a length of 13 residues. The entry retains the CDR3 DNA only, 39 bases that are in frame from base 1.